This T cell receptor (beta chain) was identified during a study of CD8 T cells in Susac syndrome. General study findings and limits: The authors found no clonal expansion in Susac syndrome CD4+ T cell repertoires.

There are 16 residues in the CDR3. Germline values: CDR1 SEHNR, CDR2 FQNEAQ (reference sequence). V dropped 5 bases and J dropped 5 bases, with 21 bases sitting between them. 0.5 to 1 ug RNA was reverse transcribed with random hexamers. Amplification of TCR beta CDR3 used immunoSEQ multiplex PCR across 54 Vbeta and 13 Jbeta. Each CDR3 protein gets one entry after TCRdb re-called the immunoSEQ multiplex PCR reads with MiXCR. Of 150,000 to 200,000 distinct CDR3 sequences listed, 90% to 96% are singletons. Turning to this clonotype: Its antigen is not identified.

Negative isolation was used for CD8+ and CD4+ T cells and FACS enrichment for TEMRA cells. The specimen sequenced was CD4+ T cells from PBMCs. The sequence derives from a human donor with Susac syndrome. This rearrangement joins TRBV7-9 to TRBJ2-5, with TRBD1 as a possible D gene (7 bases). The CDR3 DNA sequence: TGTGCCAGCAGCCCGACAGGGACTCGGCCTGGGGAGACCCAGTACTTC. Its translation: CASSPTGTRPGETQYF.